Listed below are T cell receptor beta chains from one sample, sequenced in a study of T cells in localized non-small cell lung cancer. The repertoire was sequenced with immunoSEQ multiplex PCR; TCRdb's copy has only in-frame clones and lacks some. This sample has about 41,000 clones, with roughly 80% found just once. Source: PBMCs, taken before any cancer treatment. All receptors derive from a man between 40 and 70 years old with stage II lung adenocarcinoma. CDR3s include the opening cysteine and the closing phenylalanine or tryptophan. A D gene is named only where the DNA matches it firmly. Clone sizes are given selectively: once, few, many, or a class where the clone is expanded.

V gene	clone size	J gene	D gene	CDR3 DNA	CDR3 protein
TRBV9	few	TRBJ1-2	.	TGTGCCAGCAGCGTAGGGGTAGGAGGGAGCGGCTATGGCTACACCTTC	CASSVGVGGSGYGYTF
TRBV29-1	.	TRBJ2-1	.	TGCAGCGTTGAATGGCGGCGTAATGAGCAGTTCTTC	CSVEWRRNEQFF
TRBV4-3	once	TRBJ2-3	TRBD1	TGCGCCAGCAGCCAAGTGGCGACAGGGGCCACAGATACGCAGTATTTT	CASSQVATGATDTQYF
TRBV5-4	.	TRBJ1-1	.	TGTGCCAGCAGCTCCCTCCAGGGGACACCTTACACTGAAGCTTTCTTT	CASSSLQGTPYTEAFF
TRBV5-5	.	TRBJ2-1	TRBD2	TGTGCCAGCAGCGTGCTAGCGGGACCTTCCTACAATGAGCAGTTCTTC	CASSVLAGPSYNEQFF
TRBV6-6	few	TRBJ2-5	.	TGTGCCAGCAGTTACAGGGCGCCTGGGGCGACCCAGTACTTC	CASSYRAPGATQYF
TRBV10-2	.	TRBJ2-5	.	TGCGCCAGCAGGAGGGGGGCAGGAGAGACCCAGTACTTC	CASRRGAGETQYF
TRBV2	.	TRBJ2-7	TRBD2	TGTGCCAGCAGTGATCCGACTAGCGTGTCGGGGAACGAGCAGTACTTC	CASSDPTSVSGNEQYF
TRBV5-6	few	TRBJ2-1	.	TGTGCCAGCAGCTTGCTTTTAGGAAATGAGCAGTTCTTC	CASSLLLGNEQFF
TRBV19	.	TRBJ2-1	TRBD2	TGTGCCAGTAATGGACTAGTAGGCAATGAGCAGTTCTTC	CASNGLVGNEQFF
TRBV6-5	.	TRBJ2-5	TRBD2	TGTGCCAGCAGTCCCTTGAGGGAGGGGACCCAGTACTTC	CASSPLREGTQYF
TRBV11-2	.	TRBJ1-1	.	TGTGCCAGCAGCTTAGTTCGGGTGACTGAAGCTTTCTTT	CASSLVRVTEAFF
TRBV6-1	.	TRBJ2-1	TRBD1	TGTGCCAGCAGTGCCGACAGGGGGCGGCTACTCAATGAGCAGTTCTTC	CASSADRGRLLNEQFF
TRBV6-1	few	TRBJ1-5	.	TGTGCCAGCCTCAGGAATAGCAATCAGCCCCAGCATTTT	CASLRNSNQPQHF
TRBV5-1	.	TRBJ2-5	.	TGCGCCAGCAGCTCCCGAGGACAACTACTAGGGGAGACCCAGTACTTC	CASSSRGQLLGETQYF
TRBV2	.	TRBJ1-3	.	TGTGCCAGCAGTGTACGGACAGTGGTATCTGGAAACACCATATATTTT	CASSVRTVVSGNTIYF
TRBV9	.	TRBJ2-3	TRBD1	TGTGCCAGCAGCGGGGACAGGCGAAGCACAGATACGCAGTATTTT	CASSGDRRSTDTQYF
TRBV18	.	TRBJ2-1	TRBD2	TGTGCCAGCTCTCTCGTGACTAGCGGGAGCGATGAGCAGTTCTTC	CASSLVTSGSDEQFF
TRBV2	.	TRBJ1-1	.	TGTGCCAGCAGTGTAAGGACCTCGAACACTGAAGCTTTCTTT	CASSVRTSNTEAFF
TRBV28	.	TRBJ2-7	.	TGTGCCAGCCGTCGGGCCAGGGGATACGAGCAGTACTTC	CASRRARGYEQYF
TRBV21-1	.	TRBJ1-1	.	TGTGCCAGCATCTTAAGGGGCGTCTCTGCTTTCTTT	CASILRGVSAFF
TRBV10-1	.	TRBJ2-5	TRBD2	TGCGCCAGCTCCAAGACTAGCGGGAGACACGAGACCCAGTACTTC	CASSKTSGRHETQYF
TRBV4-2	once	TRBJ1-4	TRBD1	TGTGCCAGCAGCCAAGCGAAGGGGGCTGGAGAAAAACTGTTTTTT	CASSQAKGAGEKLFF
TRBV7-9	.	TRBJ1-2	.	TGTGCCAGCAGCTTAAAAGAGGGAGTAAGTGGCTACACCTTC	CASSLKEGVSGYTF
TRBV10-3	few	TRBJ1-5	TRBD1	TGTGCCATCGCACAGGGGAGGCTTCAGCCCCAGCATTTT	CAIAQGRLQPQHF
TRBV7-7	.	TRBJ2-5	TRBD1	TGTGCCAGCAGCCCGGGACAGGGAGAGACCCAGTACTTC	CASSPGQGETQYF
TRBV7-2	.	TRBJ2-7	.	TGTGCCAGCAGCCCTCCTGCGAGGGTCTTCTCCTACGAGCAGTACTTC	CASSPPARVFSYEQYF
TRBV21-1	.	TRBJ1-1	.	TGTGCCAGCAGTGAAGAGGGGACAGGGACTTACACTGAAGCTTTCTTT	CASSEEGTGTYTEAFF
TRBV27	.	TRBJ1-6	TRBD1	TGTGCCAGCAGTTTTCGGGACAGGGGTATCTCACCCCTCCACTTT	CASSFRDRGISPLHF
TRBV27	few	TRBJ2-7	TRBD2	TGTGCCAGCAGTGACCCACCGGGACTAGCGGGGGGACATGAGCAGTACTTC	CASSDPPGLAGGHEQYF
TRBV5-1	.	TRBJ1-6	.	TGCGCCAGCAGCGCCGATGGGAGACAGGATTCACCCCTCCACTTT	CASSADGRQDSPLHF
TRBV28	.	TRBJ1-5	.	TGTGCCAGCAGCAAACTACTCGAGTCTCAGCATTTT	CASSKLLESQHF
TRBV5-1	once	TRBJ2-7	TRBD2	TGCGCCAGCAGCCCAAGGTCGAGCGGGAGCTACGAGCAGTACTTC	CASSPRSSGSYEQYF
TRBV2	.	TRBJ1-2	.	TGTGCCAGCTCCGACAGGTCCTATGATGGCTACACCTTC	CASSDRSYDGYTF
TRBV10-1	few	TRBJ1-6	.	TGCGCCAGCAGTGCGACAGTGAACTCACCCCTCCACTTT	CASSATVNSPLHF
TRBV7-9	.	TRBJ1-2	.	TGTGCCAGCAGCCTAGAGCAGAGTTCCCTCGGTTATGGCTACACCTTC	CASSLEQSSLGYGYTF
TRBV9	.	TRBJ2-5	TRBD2	TGTGCCAGCAGTGTCGGGGGGGCCCAAGAGACCCAGTACTTC	CASSVGGAQETQYF
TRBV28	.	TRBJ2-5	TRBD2	TGTGCCAGCAGCCCTAGCGGGAGATCAGCACAAGAGACCCAGTACTTC	CASSPSGRSAQETQYF
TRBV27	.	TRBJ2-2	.	TGTGCCAGCAGTTTCCTAGGATTGACCGGGGAGCTGTTTTTT	CASSFLGLTGELFF
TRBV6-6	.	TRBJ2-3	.	TGTGCCAGCAGTCCGGCACAGGGAGCTCCGCAGTATTTT	CASSPAQGAPQYF
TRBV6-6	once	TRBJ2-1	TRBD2	TGTGCCAGCATCCAGGGGATAGCGGGAGGCCACAATGAGCAGTTCTTC	CASIQGIAGGHNEQFF
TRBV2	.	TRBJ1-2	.	TGTGCCAGCGGACCCGGTGGGGGCCTCGACTATGGCTACACCTTC	CASGPGGGLDYGYTF
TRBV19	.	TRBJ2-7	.	TGTGCCAGTAGTTCGAAGACCTACGAGCAGTACTTC	CASSSKTYEQYF
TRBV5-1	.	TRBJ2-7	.	TGCGCCAGCAGCTCGGGACCTTACTACGAGCAGTACTTC	CASSSGPYYEQYF
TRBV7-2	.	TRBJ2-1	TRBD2	TGTGCCAGCAGCCTTCAGCGGGGACTAAACAATGAGCAGTTCTTC	CASSLQRGLNNEQFF
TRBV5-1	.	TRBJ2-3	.	TGCGCCAGCAGCGTGGAAGGCGATACGCAGTATTTT	CASSVEGDTQYF
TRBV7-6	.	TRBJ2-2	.	TGTGCCAGCAGCCCTTGGACGGCCAACACCGGGGAGCTGTTTTTT	CASSPWTANTGELFF
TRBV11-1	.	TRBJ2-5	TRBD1	TGTGCCAGCAGCTCGATACAGGGGGCAGGAGAGACCCAGTACTTC	CASSSIQGAGETQYF
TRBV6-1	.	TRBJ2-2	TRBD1	TGTGCCAGCAGGCGGACAGGGTTGAACACCGGGGAGCTGTTTTTT	CASRRTGLNTGELFF
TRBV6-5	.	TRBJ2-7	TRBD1	TGTGCCAGCAGAAACCGGGACAGGGCCTACGAGCAGTACTTC	CASRNRDRAYEQYF